This TCR beta chain was profiled in a study of T cells in Graves' hyperthyroidism and ophthalmopathy. Study-level findings and limits: Among thyroid clonotypes expanded above 0.001, most also appeared in blood.

Clinical Activity Scores of at least 3, NOSPECS grades of at least 4 and durations under 3 months characterized ophthalmopathy patients. Exclusions: uncontrolled infection, other autoimmune disease, pregnancy, lactation. PBMCs stemmed from 8.5 to 10 ml fresh peripheral blood. V was trimmed by 5 bases and J by 6 bases, leaving 14 bases between them. The CDR3 has 13 residues. TCR beta CDR3 sequences were amplified from RNA transcripts. An initial round of RT-PCR targeting the TCR CDR3 relied on the HTBI primer set. Using its own MiXCR run on the multiplex PCR reads, TCRdb lists one record per CDR3 protein. The sample gives about 400,000 distinct CDR3 sequences, roughly 14% of which show up once; approximately 13% is in the top ten. This clonotype was recorded many times. The antigen is not known.

The source of this sequence is a man aged 18-30 years with Graves' ophthalmopathy. The chain carries TRBV12-3 or TRBV12-4 and TRBJ2-7; D gene uncertain. The sample taken for sequencing was blood. Written as DNA, the CDR3 is TGTGCCAGCAGTACCGCTAGAGTGGGCGAGCAGTACTTC. Protein: CASSTARVGEQYF.